This TCR beta chain was sequenced during a study of cytomegalovirus exposure and HLA in healthy donors. Details on this clone: Its antigen is undetermined.

Germline V gives CDR1 SGHVS, CDR2 FQNEAQ. The J segment lost 8 bases and the V segment lost 3 bases, leaving 11 bases of the junction unmatched. The CDR3 runs to 16 residues. PCR used 60 Vbeta primers and 13 Jbeta primers. Libraries were prepared by immunoSEQ multiplex PCR; TCRdb keeps only in-frame clonotypes and omits some of them. The sample records 65,000 to 85,000 clones, more than 55% being singletons. Study observations and caveats: Immune exposure was documented only through CMV serostatus. For cytomegalovirus status, the classifier reportedly gave diagnoses with high specificity and sensitivity. Confirmation was obtained in vitro that a few CMV-associated chains are specific for CMV antigens. As a later analysis revealed, the rate of TCR association differed by HLA locus, with DRB1 most and HLA-C fewest.

Specimen: PBMCs. The chain carries TRBV7-8 and TRBJ1-2; 11 positions agree with TRBD1. This receptor was identified in a man between 60 and 75 years old in good health and CMV-seropositive. The CDR3 region has the DNA TGTGCCAGCAGCTTGCTGTCACCCGGGACAGGGGGAGGCTACACCTTC. Translated: CASSLLSPGTGGGYTF. The full variable domain, its missing parts supplied by reference TRBV7-8 and TRBJ1-2, is GAGVSQSPRYKVAKRGQDVALRCDPISGHVSLFWYQQALGQGPEFLTYFQNEAQLDKSGLPSDRFFAERPEGSVSTLKIQRTQQEDSAVYLCASSLLSPGTGGGYTFGSGTRLTVV.